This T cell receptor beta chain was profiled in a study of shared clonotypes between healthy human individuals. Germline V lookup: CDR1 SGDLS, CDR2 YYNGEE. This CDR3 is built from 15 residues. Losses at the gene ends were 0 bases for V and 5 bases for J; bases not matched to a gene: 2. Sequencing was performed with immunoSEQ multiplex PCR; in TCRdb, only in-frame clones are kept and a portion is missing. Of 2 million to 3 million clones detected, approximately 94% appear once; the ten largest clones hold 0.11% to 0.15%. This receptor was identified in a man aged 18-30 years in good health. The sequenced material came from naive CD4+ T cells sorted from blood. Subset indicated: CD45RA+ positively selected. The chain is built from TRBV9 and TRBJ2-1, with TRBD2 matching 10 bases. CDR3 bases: TGTGCCAGCAGCGTAGCAGCGGGGGGGCACAATGAGCAGTTCTTC. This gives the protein CASSVAAGGHNEQFF.